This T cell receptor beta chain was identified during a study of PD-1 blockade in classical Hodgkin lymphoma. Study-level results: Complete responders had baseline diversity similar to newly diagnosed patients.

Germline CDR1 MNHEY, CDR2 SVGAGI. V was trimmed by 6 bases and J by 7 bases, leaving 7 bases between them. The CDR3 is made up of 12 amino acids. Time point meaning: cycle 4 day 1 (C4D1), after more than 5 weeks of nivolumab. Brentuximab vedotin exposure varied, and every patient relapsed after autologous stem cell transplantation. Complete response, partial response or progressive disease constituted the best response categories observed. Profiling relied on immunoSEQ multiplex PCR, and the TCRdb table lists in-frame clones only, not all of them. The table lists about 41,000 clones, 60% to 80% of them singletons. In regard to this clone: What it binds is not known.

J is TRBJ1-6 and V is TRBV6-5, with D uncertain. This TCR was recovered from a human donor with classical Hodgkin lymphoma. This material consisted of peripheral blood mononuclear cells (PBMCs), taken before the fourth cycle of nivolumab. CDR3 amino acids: CASRVPNSPLHF. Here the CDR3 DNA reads TGTGCCAGCAGGGTTCCGAATTCACCCCTCCACTTT.